Presented here are 28 T cell receptor beta chains from one specimen sequenced in a study of blood T cell repertoires in COVID-19. Method: immunoSEQ multiplex PCR; TCRdb's copy keeps in-frame clones and lacks some. This table holds some 100,000 clones, roughly 88% found once. Sequencing was carried out using peripheral blood. The receptors originated from a woman aged 55 to 70 with acute or convalescent COVID-19.

The genes are TRBV19 and TRBJ2-3, with 7 bases that match TRBD2. Germline lookup yields CDR1 LNHDA and CDR2 SQIVND (reference sequence). This CDR3 is 13 amino acids long. With 6 bases clipped from V and 6 bases from J, the junction kept 6 bases outside the gene matches. The CDR3 protein is CASRLRGVDTQYF. In nucleotides, the CDR3 is TGTGCCAGTAGGTTACGGGGGGTGGATACGCAGTATTTT.

The chain links TRBV29-1 to TRBJ2-3; D unclear. Trimming took 4 bases from V and 4 from J, leaving 9 bases between them. CDR1 SQVTM and CDR2 ANQGSEA come from the germline V gene. This CDR3 comprises 12 residues. The CDR3 spells CSVGAGPDTQYF. In DNA form, the CDR3 reads TGCAGCGTTGGGGCCGGTCCAGATACGCAGTATTTT.

V gene TRBV30 combines with J gene TRBJ2-5, with D perhaps TRBD1 (7 bases). This CDR3 has 14 residues. Trimming stripped 0 bases from V and 3 bases from J, with 11 bases between. The germline CDR1 and CDR2 sequences are GTSNPN and SVGIG (reference sequence). CDR3 nucleotides: TGTGCCTGGAGTGTTCTCAGGGGGGAAGAGACCCAGTACTTC. It specifies CAWSVLRGEETQYF.

The chain uses TRBV19 and TRBJ1-5, with 10 bases fitting TRBD1. The CDR3 totals 14 residues. J was trimmed by 6 bases and V by 5 bases; bases with no gene match: 4. Germline values: CDR1 LNHDA, CDR2 SQIVND (reference sequence). CDR3 sequence (DNA): TGTGCCAGTAGTCCCCGGACAGGGGGTCAGCCCCAGCATTTT. Amino acids: CASSPRTGGQPQHF.

This clone was recorded only once. V gene TRBV29-1 combines with J gene TRBJ2-1; TRBD1 aligns across 8 bases. Germline CDR1 reads SQVTM; CDR2 reads ANQGSEA. V lost 4 bases to trimming and J lost 6 bases; unmatched junction nucleotides: 5. The CDR3 runs to 13 residues. Here the CDR3 reads CSVGTGSGNEQFF. As DNA, the CDR3 is TGCAGCGTTGGGACAGGGAGTGGCAATGAGCAGTTCTTC.

A single count supports this clone. The chain combines TRBV19 with TRBJ2-2; D not resolved. There are 14 residues in the CDR3. V shed 5 bases and J shed 5 bases, with 12 bases lying between them. Germline V lookup: CDR1 LNHDA, CDR2 SQIVND (reference sequence). The CDR3, as DNA: TGTGCCAGTAGTCAGAAGACATCGACCGGGGAGCTGTTTTTT. This gives the protein CASSQKTSTGELFF.

The chain recombines TRBV5-4 with TRBJ2-1, with D tentatively TRBD2 (6 bases). Germline lookup yields CDR1 SGHNT and CDR2 YYREEE (reference sequence). The CDR3 loop spans 16 amino acids. Trimming pared 4 bases from V and 4 bases from J, leaving 18 bases between. The chain's CDR3 is CASSRDSGRTYNEQFF. CDR3 nucleotides: TGTGCCAGCAGCCGGGACTCGGGACGGACTTACAATGAGCAGTTCTTC.

The chain couples TRBV6-1 to TRBJ2-7, with 7 bases fitting TRBD2. The V and J ends lost 3 bases and 2 bases, in that order; junction bases with no gene match: 10. Germline V CDR1 and CDR2: MNHNS, SASEGT. The CDR3 runs 16 residues. In DNA, the CDR3 is TGTGCCAGCAGTGACCCGACTTGGGGGGGGGCCTACGAGCAGTACTTC. Its protein product is CASSDPTWGGAYEQYF.

In its sample, this clone was seen a few times. This chain uses TRBV4-1 with TRBJ2-2; perhaps TRBD1 as D (5 bases). Germline loops: CDR1 MGHRA, CDR2 YSYEKL. The CDR3 is 15 residues long. The germline V and J ends were trimmed by 0 bases and 7 bases, with 12 bases remaining between them. DNA of the CDR3: TGCGCCAGCAGCCAAGATTGGGGCTATAGCGGGGAGCTGTTTTTT. Translated, it gives CASSQDWGYSGELFF.

The rearrangement uses TRBV10-1 and TRBJ2-7; possible D gene TRBD2, 6 bases. Germline V gene lookup returns CDR1 WNHNN and CDR2 SYGVQD (reference sequence). V was shortened by 7 bases and J by 2 bases, with 15 bases between the two germline ends. The CDR3 runs to 14 residues. In nucleotides, the CDR3 is TGCGCCAGCAAGGCGTCTAGCGTAGCCTACGAGCAGTACGTC. Amino acids: CASKASSVAYEQYV.

This rearrangement joins TRBV20-1 to TRBJ2-1; no reliable D call. The CDR3 spans 11 residues. The V and J ends lost 2 bases and 6 bases respectively, with 5 bases between them. Germline CDR1 and CDR2: DFQATT and SNEGSKA (reference sequence). CDR3 residues: CSARLVNEQFF. CDR3 coding DNA: TGCAGTGCTAGACTAGTCAATGAGCAGTTCTTC.

This chain uses TRBV11-2 with TRBJ2-3; D might be TRBD2 (6 bases). Trimming removed 2 bases from V and 1 base from J, with 13 bases in between. This CDR3 contains 16 residues. Germline CDR1 SGHAT, CDR2 FQNNGV. As DNA, the CDR3 is TGTGCCAGCAGCTTATTCGGACTAACCGGCACAGATACGCAGTATTTT. Its protein is CASSLFGLTGTDTQYF.

The J gene is TRBJ2-1, the V gene TRBV6-5; TRBD2 agrees at 11 bases. The CDR3 contains 15 residues. CDR1 and CDR2 (germline): MNHEY, SVGAGI. V trimming: 6 bases; J trimming: 8 bases; junction bases outside the gene matches: 9. CDR3 nucleotide sequence: TGTGCCAGCAGCCAAACGGGACTAGCGGAGTATGAGCAGTTCTTC. This codes for CASSQTGLAEYEQFF.

The J gene is TRBJ1-2, the V gene TRBV6-5; the D gene is possibly TRBD1 (6 bases). With 1 base removed from V and 7 bases from J, the gap between germline ends came to 13 bases. Germline loops: CDR1 MNHEY, CDR2 SVGAGI. The CDR3 totals 14 residues. This chain's CDR3 is CASSYYGGGFGYTF. The CDR3 DNA sequence: TGTGCCAGCAGTTACTACGGGGGGGGCTTTGGCTACACCTTC.

The V gene is TRBV29-1, the J gene TRBJ1-2, with TRBD1 matching over 8 bases. V trimming: 4 bases; J trimming: 7 bases; junction bases outside the gene matches: 8. Germline V gene lookup returns CDR1 SQVTM and CDR2 ANQGSEA. The CDR3 has 13 amino acids. The CDR3 is CSVGRGQSGGYTF. Here the CDR3 DNA reads TGCAGCGTTGGCAGGGGGCAATCCGGTGGCTACACCTTC.

The rearrangement uses TRBV28 and TRBJ1-5; no firm D call. Trimming stripped 3 bases from V and 2 bases from J, with 8 bases between. The CDR3 has 14 residues. Germline V gene lookup returns CDR1 MDHEN and CDR2 SYDVKM. Here the CDR3 DNA reads TGTGCCAGCAGTTTTGCGATGGGCAATCAGCCCCAGCATTTT. As protein: CASSFAMGNQPQHF.

This rearrangement joins TRBV19 to TRBJ1-1; no definite D call. The CDR3 runs to 15 residues. The V and J ends lost 1 base and 5 bases respectively, with 14 bases between them. Germline V gene lookup returns CDR1 LNHDA and CDR2 SQIVND (reference sequence). Here the CDR3 DNA reads TGTGCCAGTAGTATAGTTGGAGGGAGAAGTACTGAAGCTTTCTTT. Translated: CASSIVGGRSTEAFF.

The chain uses TRBV5-4 and TRBJ2-3, with D possibly TRBD1 on 5 matching bases. V lost 5 bases to trimming and J lost 1 base, with 8 bases between them. This CDR3 is 13 amino acids long. Germline V gene data show CDR1 as SGHNT and CDR2 as YYREEE (reference sequence). CDR3 in DNA: TGTGCCAGCAGGGTCAGGGGCACAGATACGCAGTATTTT. Translation: CASRVRGTDTQYF. Supplemented by reference TRBV5-4 and TRBJ2-3, the full variable domain reads ETGVTQSPTHLIKTRGQQVTLRCSSQSGHNTVSWYQQALGQGPQFIFQYYREEENGRGNFPPRFSGLQFPNYSSELNVNALELDDSALYLCASRVRGTDTQYFGPGTRLTVL.

The rearrangement joins TRBV30 to TRBJ1-2, with unresolved D. Deletions cut 5 bases from V and 4 bases from J, with 14 bases between. CDR3 length equals 13 residues. Germline lookup yields CDR1 GTSNPN and CDR2 SVGIG (reference sequence). The CDR3 sequence: CAWSPQVGYGYTF. The CDR3 DNA follows: TGTGCCTGGTCTCCCCAGGTCGGCTATGGCTACACCTTC.

The genes are TRBV19 and TRBJ2-6; D perhaps matches TRBD2 (5 bases). CDR3 length: 15 residues. Germline V gene lookup returns CDR1 LNHDA and CDR2 SQIVND (reference sequence). Trimming left V 0 bases short and J 9 bases short, with 12 bases between. This CDR3 reads CASSIDRRTYNVLTF. The CDR3 DNA reads TGTGCCAGTAGTATAGATAGGAGGACTTACAACGTCCTGACTTTC.

This chain joins TRBV18 and TRBJ1-1, with 7 bases matching TRBD1. Per germline, CDR1 KGHSH and CDR2 LQKENI. Trimming at V came to 3 bases and at J to 0 bases, leaving 4 bases not matched to a gene. This CDR3 comprises 15 residues. In nucleotides, the CDR3 is TGTGCCAGCTCACCCCAGGGACAGATGAACACTGAAGCTTTCTTT. This translates into CASSPQGQMNTEAFF.

V gene TRBV9 combines with J gene TRBJ2-4, with a tentative D call TRBD1 (5 bases). The CDR3 has 16 amino acids. Germline values: CDR1 SGDLS, CDR2 YYNGEE. V dropped 4 bases and J dropped 3 bases, with 17 bases sitting between them. This CDR3 reads CASSPRAGMGKNIQYF. For the CDR3, the DNA is TGTGCCAGCAGCCCGAGAGCAGGGATGGGCAAAAACATTCAGTACTTC. The entire variable domain, with the rest obtained from reference TRBV9 and TRBJ2-4, is as follows: DSGVTQTPKHLITATGQRVTLRCSPRSGDLSVYWYQQSLDQGLQFLIQYYNGEERAKGNILERFSAQQFPDLHSELNLSSLELGDSALYFCASSPRAGMGKNIQYFGAGTRLSVL.

The V gene is TRBV18, the J gene TRBJ2-1, with D possibly being TRBD1 (6 bases). Trimming took off 6 bases at V and 5 bases at J, with 11 bases between the two ends. The CDR3 runs to 13 residues. CDR1 is KGHSH, CDR2 LQKENI, per germline. The CDR3 region has the DNA TGTGCCAGCTCCCGGGACATACACAATGAGCAGTTCTTC. Translated, it gives CASSRDIHNEQFF.

The J gene is TRBJ1-1, the V gene TRBV19; D ambiguous. Trimming cost V 2 bases and J 7 bases, with 11 bases left between them. Germline CDR1 and CDR2: LNHDA and SQIVND (reference sequence). The CDR3 consists of 13 residues. In DNA form, the CDR3 reads TGTGCCAGTAGTATAAACAGCCCACTTGAAGCTTTCTTT. It encodes CASSINSPLEAFF.

The chain links TRBV2 to TRBJ2-2; 8 bases align to TRBD1. The CDR3 has 15 amino acids. Germline V gene data show CDR1 as SNHLY and CDR2 as FYNNEI. Germline trimming cut 11 bases from V and 4 bases from J; bases unmatched to any gene: 12. The CDR3 DNA reads TGTGCCGGAGGGCAGGGGGCATCGCTCACCGGGGAGCTGTTTTTT. Protein: CAGGQGASLTGELFF.

The rearrangement links TRBV27 to TRBJ1-1; 7 positions match TRBD1. V was pared by 5 bases and J by 1 base, with 4 bases of the junction left unmatched. Germline assignment: CDR1 MNHEY and CDR2 SMNVEV (reference sequence). This CDR3 region has 14 residues. CDR3 in amino acids: CASSQQGGNTEAFF. The CDR3 DNA sequence: TGTGCCAGCAGTCAGCAGGGGGGGAACACTGAAGCTTTCTTT.

The chain has TRBV7-9 and TRBJ1-1; D may be TRBD1 (6 bases). The CDR3 contains 15 residues. In germline, CDR1 is SEHNR, CDR2 FQNEAQ (reference sequence). Trimming removed 6 bases from V and 2 bases from J, with 16 bases in between. CDR3 in amino acids: CASSRDRFLNTEAFF. As DNA, the CDR3 is TGTGCCAGCAGTCGCGACAGGTTTTTAAACACTGAAGCTTTCTTT. The full variable domain, its missing parts supplied by reference TRBV7-9 and TRBJ1-1, is DTGVSQNPRHKITKRGQNVTFRCDPISEHNRLYWYRQTLGQGPEFLTYFQNEAQLEKSRLLSDRFSAERPKGSFSTLEIQRTEQGDSAMYLCASSRDRFLNTEAFFGQGTRLTVV.

This clone was picked up a small number of times. V and J are TRBV4-1 and TRBJ2-2, with D perhaps TRBD2 (5 bases). Looked up from germline, CDR1 is MGHRA and CDR2 is YSYEKL. The CDR3 totals 16 residues. Trimming left V 4 bases short and J 2 bases short, with 14 bases between. CDR3 DNA: TGCGCCAGCAGCCCAGAGGGAGCTGTAAACACCGGGGAGCTGTTTTTT. This encodes CASSPEGAVNTGELFF.